The clone carrying this T cell receptor (beta chain) was found a few times. The data belong to a study of blood T cell repertoires in COVID-19. Study at large: Samples of COVID-19 (acute and convalescent) were obtained from the United States, Italy and Spain.

This CDR3 contains 14 residues. Germline V gene data show CDR1 as MNHEY and CDR2 as SVGEGT. V shed 6 bases and J shed 2 bases, with 13 bases lying between them. TCRdb's table, derived via immunoSEQ multiplex PCR, lists solely in-frame clones and lacks some. The sample records under 150,000 clones, over 55% being singletons. Sequencing was performed on peripheral blood. The origin of this receptor is a woman in her 70s with acute or convalescent COVID-19. This chain uses TRBV6-2 or TRBV6-3 with TRBJ1-2, with D possibly matching TRBD1 (6 bases). The CDR3 spells CASSDPQGNYGYTF. CDR3 coding DNA: TGTGCCAGCAGCGACCCCCAGGGGAACTATGGCTACACCTTC.